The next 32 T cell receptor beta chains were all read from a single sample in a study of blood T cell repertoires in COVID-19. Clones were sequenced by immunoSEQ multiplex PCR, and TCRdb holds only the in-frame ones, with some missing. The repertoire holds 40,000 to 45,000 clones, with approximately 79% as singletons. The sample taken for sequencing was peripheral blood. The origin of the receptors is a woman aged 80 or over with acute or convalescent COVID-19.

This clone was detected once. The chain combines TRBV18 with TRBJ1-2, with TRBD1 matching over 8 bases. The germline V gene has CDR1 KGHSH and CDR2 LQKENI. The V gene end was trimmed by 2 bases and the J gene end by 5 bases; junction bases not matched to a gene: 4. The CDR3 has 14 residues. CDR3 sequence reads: CASSPIQGAYGYTF. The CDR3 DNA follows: TGTGCCAGCTCACCAATCCAGGGGGCTTATGGCTACACCTTC. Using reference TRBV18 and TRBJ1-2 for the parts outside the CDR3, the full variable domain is NAGVMQNPRHLVRRRGQEARLRCSPMKGHSHVYWYRQLPEEGLKFMVYLQKENIIDESGMPKERFSAEFPKEGPSILRIQQVVRGDSAAYFCASSPIQGAYGYTFGSGTRLTVV.

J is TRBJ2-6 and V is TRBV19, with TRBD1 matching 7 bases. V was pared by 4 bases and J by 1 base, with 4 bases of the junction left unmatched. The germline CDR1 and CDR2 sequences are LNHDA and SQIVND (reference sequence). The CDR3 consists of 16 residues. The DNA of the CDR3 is TGTGCCAGTAGTAGGACAGGACCTTCTGGGGCCAACGTCCTGACTTTC. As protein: CASSRTGPSGANVLTF.

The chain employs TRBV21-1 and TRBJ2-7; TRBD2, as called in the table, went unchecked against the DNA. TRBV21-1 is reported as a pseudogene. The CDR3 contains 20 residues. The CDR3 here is CASSKGTGTSGRAFPYEQYF. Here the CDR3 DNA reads TGTGCCAGCAGCAAAGGTACCGGGACTAGCGGGAGGGCCTTCCCCTACGAGCAGTACTTC.

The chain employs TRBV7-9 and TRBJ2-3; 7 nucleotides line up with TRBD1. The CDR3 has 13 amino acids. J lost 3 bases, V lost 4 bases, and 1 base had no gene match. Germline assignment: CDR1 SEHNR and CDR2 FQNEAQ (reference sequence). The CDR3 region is CASSSTGTDTQYF. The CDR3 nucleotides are TGTGCCAGCAGCTCGACAGGGACAGATACGCAGTATTTT. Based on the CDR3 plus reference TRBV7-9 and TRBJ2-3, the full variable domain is DTGVSQNPRHKITKRGQNVTFRCDPISEHNRLYWYRQTLGQGPEFLTYFQNEAQLEKSRLLSDRFSAERPKGSFSTLEIQRTEQGDSAMYLCASSSTGTDTQYFGPGTRLTVL.

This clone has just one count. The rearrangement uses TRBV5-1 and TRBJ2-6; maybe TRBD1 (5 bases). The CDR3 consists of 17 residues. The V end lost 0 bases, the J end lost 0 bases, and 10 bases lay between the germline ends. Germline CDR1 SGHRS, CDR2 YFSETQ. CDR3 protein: CASSLDRLSSGANVLTF. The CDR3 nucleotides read TGCGCCAGCAGCTTGGACAGGTTGAGCTCTGGGGCCAACGTCCTGACTTTC.

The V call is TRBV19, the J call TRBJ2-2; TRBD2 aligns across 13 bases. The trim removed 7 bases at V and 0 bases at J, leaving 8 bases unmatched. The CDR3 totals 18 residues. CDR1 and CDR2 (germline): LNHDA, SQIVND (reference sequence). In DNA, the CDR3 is TGTGCCAGTACGAGGACTAGCGGGGGTACGGCGAACACCGGGGAGCTGTTTTTT. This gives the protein CASTRTSGGTANTGELFF.

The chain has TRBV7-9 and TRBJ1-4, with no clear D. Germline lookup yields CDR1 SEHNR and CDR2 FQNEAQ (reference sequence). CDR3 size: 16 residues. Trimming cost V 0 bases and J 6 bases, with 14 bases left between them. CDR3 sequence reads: CASSLARIFPDEKLFF. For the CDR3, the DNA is TGTGCCAGCAGCTTAGCGCGGATTTTTCCGGATGAAAAACTGTTTTTT.

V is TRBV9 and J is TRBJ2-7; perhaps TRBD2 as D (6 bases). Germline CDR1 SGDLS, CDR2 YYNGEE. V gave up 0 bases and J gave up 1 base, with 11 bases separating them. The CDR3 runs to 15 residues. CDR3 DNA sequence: TGTGCCAGCAGCGTAGAGAGCGGGTCTTCCTACGAGCAGTACTTC. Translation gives CASSVESGSSYEQYF.

Written as DNA, the CDR3 is TGTGCCAGCAGGAACAAGGACAGGCGGGCAACTAATGAAAAACTGTTTTTT. It is translated as CASRNKDRRATNEKLFF. V usage is TRBV6-7 and J usage is TRBJ1-4, with 7 nucleotides matching TRBD1. TRBV6-7 is labeled an ORF, and its function is uncertain. The V and J ends lost 6 bases and 0 bases, in that order; junction bases with no gene match: 10. The CDR3 extends over 17 amino acids.

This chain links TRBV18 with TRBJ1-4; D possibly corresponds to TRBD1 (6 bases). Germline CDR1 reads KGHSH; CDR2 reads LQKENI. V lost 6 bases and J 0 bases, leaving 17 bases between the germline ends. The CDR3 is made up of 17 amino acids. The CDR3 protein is CASSMDSLSTTNEKLFF. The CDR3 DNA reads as TGTGCCAGCTCCATGGACAGTTTGAGCACAACTAATGAAAAACTGTTTTTT.

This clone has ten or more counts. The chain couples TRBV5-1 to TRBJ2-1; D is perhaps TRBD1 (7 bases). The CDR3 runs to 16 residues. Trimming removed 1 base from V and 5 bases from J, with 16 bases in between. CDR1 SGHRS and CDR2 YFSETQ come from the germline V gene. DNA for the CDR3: TGCGCCAGCAGCTTGAAAGGGGGCGGGGTGGACAATGAGCAGTTCTTC. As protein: CASSLKGGGVDNEQFF.

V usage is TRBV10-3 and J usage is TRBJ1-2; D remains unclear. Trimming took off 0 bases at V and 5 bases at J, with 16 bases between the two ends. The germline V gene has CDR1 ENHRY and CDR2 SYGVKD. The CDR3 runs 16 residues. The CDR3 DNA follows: TGTGCCATCAGTGAGTCTCAGCCTATGGGCCCTTATGGCTACACCTTC. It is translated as CAISESQPMGPYGYTF.

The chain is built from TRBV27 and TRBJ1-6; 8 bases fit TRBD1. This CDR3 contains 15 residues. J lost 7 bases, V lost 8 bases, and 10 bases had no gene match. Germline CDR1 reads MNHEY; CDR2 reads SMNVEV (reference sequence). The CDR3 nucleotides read TGTGCCAGCGCCAGGACAGGGCCCATCAATTCACCCCTCCACTTT. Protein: CASARTGPINSPLHF.

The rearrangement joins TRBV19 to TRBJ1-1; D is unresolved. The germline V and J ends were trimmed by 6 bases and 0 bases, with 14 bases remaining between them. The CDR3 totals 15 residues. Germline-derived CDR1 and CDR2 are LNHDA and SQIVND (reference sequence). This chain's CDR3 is CASSGRPSMNTEAFF. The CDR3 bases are TGTGCCAGTAGCGGCAGGCCTTCTATGAACACTGAAGCTTTCTTT.

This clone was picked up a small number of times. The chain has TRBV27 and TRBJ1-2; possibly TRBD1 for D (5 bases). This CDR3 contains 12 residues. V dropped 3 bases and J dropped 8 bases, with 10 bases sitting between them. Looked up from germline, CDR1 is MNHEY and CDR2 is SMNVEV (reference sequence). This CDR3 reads CASSLRGGGYTF. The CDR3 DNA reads TGTGCCAGCAGTTTGAGGGGAGGGGGCTACACCTTC.

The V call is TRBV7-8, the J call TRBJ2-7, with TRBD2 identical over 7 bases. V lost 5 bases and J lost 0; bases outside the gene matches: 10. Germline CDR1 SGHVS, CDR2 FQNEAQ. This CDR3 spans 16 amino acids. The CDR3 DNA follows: TGTGCCAGCAGCAAGCACCTAGCGGTAAGCTCCTACGAGCAGTACTTC. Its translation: CASSKHLAVSSYEQYF. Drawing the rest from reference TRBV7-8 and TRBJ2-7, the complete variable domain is GAGVSQSPRYKVAKRGQDVALRCDPISGHVSLFWYQQALGQGPEFLTYFQNEAQLDKSGLPSDRFFAERPEGSVSTLKIQRTQQEDSAVYLCASSKHLAVSSYEQYFGPGTRLTVT.

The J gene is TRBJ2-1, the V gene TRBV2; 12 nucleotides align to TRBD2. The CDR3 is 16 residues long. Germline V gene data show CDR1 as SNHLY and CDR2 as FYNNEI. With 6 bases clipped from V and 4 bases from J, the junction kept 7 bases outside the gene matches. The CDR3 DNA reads TGTGCCAGCAGCGAGGATGGACTAGCGGGGTACAATGAGCAGTTCTTC. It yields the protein CASSEDGLAGYNEQFF. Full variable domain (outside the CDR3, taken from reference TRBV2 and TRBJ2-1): EPEVTQTPSHQVTQMGQEVILRCVPISNHLYFYWYRQILGQKVEFLVSFYNNEISEKSEIFDDQFSVERPDGSNFTLKIRSTKLEDSAMYFCASSEDGLAGYNEQFFGPGTRLTVL.

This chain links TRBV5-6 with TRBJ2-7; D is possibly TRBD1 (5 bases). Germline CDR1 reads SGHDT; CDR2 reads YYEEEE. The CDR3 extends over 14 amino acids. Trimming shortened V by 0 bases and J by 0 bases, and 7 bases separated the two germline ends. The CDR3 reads CASSLGQSSYEQYF. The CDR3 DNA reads TGTGCCAGCAGCTTGGGACAGAGCTCCTACGAGCAGTACTTC.

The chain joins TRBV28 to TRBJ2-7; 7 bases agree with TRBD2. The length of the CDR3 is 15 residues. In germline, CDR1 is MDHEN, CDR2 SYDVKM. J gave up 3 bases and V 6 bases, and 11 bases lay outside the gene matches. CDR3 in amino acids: CASSPPSGTIYEQYF. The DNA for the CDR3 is TGTGCCAGCAGCCCCCCCAGCGGGACTATCTACGAGCAGTACTTC.

CDR3 sequence: CASSFGQGTNEKLFF. In nucleotides, the CDR3 is TGTGCCAGCAGCTTCGGACAGGGGACTAATGAAAAACTGTTTTTT. The chain joins TRBV9 to TRBJ1-4, with TRBD1 matching 9 bases. The CDR3 loop spans 15 amino acids. Germline-derived CDR1 and CDR2 are SGDLS and YYNGEE. V lost 4 bases and J lost 2; bases outside the gene matches: 3.

DNA of the CDR3: TGTGCCACCCGAGAGAGGGGGGGCTACACCTTC. Amino acid sequence: CATRERGGYTF. J is TRBJ1-2 and V is TRBV19, with a possible D match to TRBD1 (6 bases). The V end lost 10 bases, the J end lost 8 bases, and 14 bases lay between the germline ends. Germline lookup yields CDR1 LNHDA and CDR2 SQIVND (reference sequence). The CDR3 consists of 11 residues.

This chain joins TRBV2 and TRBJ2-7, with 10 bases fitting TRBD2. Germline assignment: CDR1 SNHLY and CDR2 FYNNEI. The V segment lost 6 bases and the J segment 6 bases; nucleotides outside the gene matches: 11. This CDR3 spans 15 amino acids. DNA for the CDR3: TGTGCCAGCAGGGCGAGCGGGAGGGAGGCGGGCGAGCAGTACTTC. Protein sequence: CASRASGREAGEQYF.

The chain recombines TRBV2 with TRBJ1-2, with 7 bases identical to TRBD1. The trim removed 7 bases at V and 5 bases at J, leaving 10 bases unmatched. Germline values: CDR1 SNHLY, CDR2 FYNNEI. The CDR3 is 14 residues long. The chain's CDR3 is CASISQGGNYGYTF. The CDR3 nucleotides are TGTGCCAGCATTTCGCAGGGGGGAAATTATGGCTACACCTTC.

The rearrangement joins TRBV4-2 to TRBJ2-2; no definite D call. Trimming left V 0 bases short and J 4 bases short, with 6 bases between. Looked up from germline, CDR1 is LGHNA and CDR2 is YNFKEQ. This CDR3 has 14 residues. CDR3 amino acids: CASSQDRSTGELFF. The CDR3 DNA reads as TGTGCCAGCAGCCAAGACAGAAGCACCGGGGAGCTGTTTTTT.

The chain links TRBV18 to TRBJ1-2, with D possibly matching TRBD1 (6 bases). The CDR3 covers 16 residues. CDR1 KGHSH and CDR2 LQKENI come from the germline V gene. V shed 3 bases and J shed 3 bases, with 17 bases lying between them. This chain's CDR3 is CASSPRTASQYYGYTF. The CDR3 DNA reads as TGTGCCAGCTCACCTCGGACAGCTAGTCAGTACTATGGCTACACCTTC.

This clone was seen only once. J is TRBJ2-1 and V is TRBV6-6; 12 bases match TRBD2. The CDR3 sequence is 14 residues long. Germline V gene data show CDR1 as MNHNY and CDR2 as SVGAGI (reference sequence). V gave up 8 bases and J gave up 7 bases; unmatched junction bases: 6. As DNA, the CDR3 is TGTGCCAGCTACCCTAGCGGGAGGGGTAATGAGCAGTTCTTC. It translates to CASYPSGRGNEQFF.

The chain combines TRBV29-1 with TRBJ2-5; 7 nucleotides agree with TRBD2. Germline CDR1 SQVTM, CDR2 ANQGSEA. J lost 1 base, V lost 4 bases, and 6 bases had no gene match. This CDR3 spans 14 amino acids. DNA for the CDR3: TGCAGCGTTGCGGGGGGTCAGGGCCAAGAGACCCAGTACTTC. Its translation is CSVAGGQGQETQYF.

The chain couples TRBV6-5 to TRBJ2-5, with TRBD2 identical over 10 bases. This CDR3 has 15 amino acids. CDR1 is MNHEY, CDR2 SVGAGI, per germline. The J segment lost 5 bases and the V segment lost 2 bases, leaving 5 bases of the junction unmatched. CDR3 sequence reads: CASSYTSGIVETQYF. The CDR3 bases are TGTGCCAGCAGTTACACTAGCGGGATTGTCGAGACCCAGTACTTC.

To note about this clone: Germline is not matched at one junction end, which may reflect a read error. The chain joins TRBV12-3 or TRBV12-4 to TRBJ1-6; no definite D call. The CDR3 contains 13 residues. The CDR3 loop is CASRRPGNPPLHF. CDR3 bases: TGTGCCAGCAGACGACCGGGTAATCCACCCCTCCACTTT.

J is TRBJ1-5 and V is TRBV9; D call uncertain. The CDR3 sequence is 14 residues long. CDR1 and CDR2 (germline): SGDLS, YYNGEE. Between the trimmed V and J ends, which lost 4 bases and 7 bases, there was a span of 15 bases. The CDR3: CASSPSGSGQPQHF. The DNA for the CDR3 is TGTGCCAGCAGCCCCTCGGGAAGCGGCCAGCCCCAGCATTTT. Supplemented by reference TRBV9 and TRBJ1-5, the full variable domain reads DSGVTQTPKHLITATGQRVTLRCSPRSGDLSVYWYQQSLDQGLQFLIQYYNGEERAKGNILERFSAQQFPDLHSELNLSSLELGDSALYFCASSPSGSGQPQHFGDGTRLSIL.

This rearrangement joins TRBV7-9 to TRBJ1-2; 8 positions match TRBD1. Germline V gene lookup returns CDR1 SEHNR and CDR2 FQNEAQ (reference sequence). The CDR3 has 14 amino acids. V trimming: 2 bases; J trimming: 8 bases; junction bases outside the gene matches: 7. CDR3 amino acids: CASSLPGQGFGYTF. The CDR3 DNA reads TGTGCCAGCAGCTTACCCGGACAGGGATTCGGCTACACCTTC.

The CDR3 DNA reads as TGTGCCATTACACAGACATATGGCTACACCTTC. It yields the protein CAITQTYGYTF. The gene calls are TRBV7-9 and TRBJ1-2; D remains unclear. The CDR3 covers 11 residues. V lost 10 bases and J lost 5, with 11 bases in between. CDR1 and CDR2 (germline): SEHNR, FQNEAQ (reference sequence).